Listed below are T cell receptor beta chains from one sample, sequenced in a study of cytomegalovirus exposure and HLA in healthy donors. The method was immunoSEQ multiplex PCR; TCRdb's version includes in-frame clones alone and lacks a portion of them. The sample lists 95,000 to 100,000 clones, 65% to 85% occurring once. The sequenced material came from PBMCs. The receptor source for this set is a woman aged 40 to 55 in good health and CMV-seronegative. Each CDR3 is given with its conserved first and last residue. A D gene is named only where the DNA matches it firmly. Clone size is given for some rows only: seen once, a few or many times, or a class if the clone is expanded.

D	V	J	size	DNA	CDR3
.	TRBV5-8	TRBJ2-7	.	TGTGCCAGCAGCTTGGAACAGGGCTCCTACGAGCAGTACTTC	CASSLEQGSYEQYF
.	TRBV13	TRBJ2-7	.	TGTGCCAGCAGCTTAGGGTGGAGGGTCGGCGAGCAGTACTTC	CASSLGWRVGEQYF
.	TRBV7-9	TRBJ1-4	.	TGTTCCAGCAGCTTAGTAGGGGGTAATAATGAAAAACTGTTTTTT	CSSSLVGGNNEKLFF
TRBD2	TRBV5-1	TRBJ2-2	once	TGCGCCAGCAGCTCTCTGACTAGCGTCAGAACCGGGGAGCTGTTTTTT	CASSSLTSVRTGELFF
TRBD1	TRBV12-5	TRBJ2-1	few	TGTGCTAGTGGTGGGGTAGCGGGACAGGGGGCGGGAAATGAGCAGTTCTTC	CASGGVAGQGAGNEQFF
.	TRBV28	TRBJ2-1	.	TGTGCCAGCAGTTTAGACAGACGAACCTACAATGAGCAGTTCTTC	CASSLDRRTYNEQFF
.	TRBV28	TRBJ2-2	.	TGTGCCAGCAGTTCTGGAGGGCGGTGGACCGGGGAGCTGTTTTTT	CASSSGGRWTGELFF
TRBD2	TRBV28	TRBJ2-7	once	TGTGCCAGCAGTTTATATCTTCGGCGGGAGGACCACGAGCAGTACTTC	CASSLYLRREDHEQYF
.	TRBV9	TRBJ2-5	few	TGTGCCAGCAGCCCTCGTCCTGGCGAGACCCAGTACTTC	CASSPRPGETQYF
TRBD2	TRBV5-1	TRBJ2-1	.	TGCGCCAGCAGCTTGGCCGGCTCTAGCGGGAGGGGCAATGAGCAGTTCTTC	CASSLAGSSGRGNEQFF
TRBD1	TRBV30	TRBJ1-5	.	TGTGCCTGGAGGGACAGGCATATTGGCAATCAGCCCCAGCATTTT	CAWRDRHIGNQPQHF
.	TRBV7-2	TRBJ2-3	.	TGTGCCAGCAGCTTGGGGGGGCCCAGACCCACAGATACGCAGTATTTT	CASSLGGPRPTDTQYF
TRBD2	TRBV5-1	TRBJ2-1	.	TGCGCCAGCAGCCACGGACTAGCGGGGCCGCCATACAATGAGCAGTTCTTC	CASSHGLAGPPYNEQFF
.	TRBV7-9	TRBJ2-1	few	TGTGCCAGCAGCTTAGATTTAACTCCGTACAATGAGCAGTTCTTC	CASSLDLTPYNEQFF
TRBD2	TRBV4-1	TRBJ2-1	.	TGCGCCAGCAGCTGGACTAGCGGGAGTTTAGATGAGCAGTTCTTC	CASSWTSGSLDEQFF
TRBD1	TRBV7-2	TRBJ1-6	.	TGTGCCAGCAGCTCCGGACAGGGGAGTAATTCACCCCTCCACTTT	CASSSGQGSNSPLHF
.	TRBV2	TRBJ2-3	.	TGTGCCAGCGGACTGTTGACGGGCACAGATACGCAGTATTTT	CASGLLTGTDTQYF
.	TRBV28	TRBJ1-4	.	TGTGCCAGCAGTGGTAGGGGGTTGGGTGAAAAACTGTTTTTT	CASSGRGLGEKLFF
.	TRBV6-5	TRBJ2-7	.	TGTGCCAGCAGAAACCTGGACAGCTACGAGCAGTACTTC	CASRNLDSYEQYF
.	TRBV6-6	TRBJ2-7	.	TGTGCCAGCAGTTACTCGACCAGCGGTGAGCAGTACTTC	CASSYSTSGEQYF
TRBD1	TRBV27	TRBJ2-7	.	TGTGCCAGCAGCCCAAGACAGGGGAGCTCCTACGAGCAGTACTTC	CASSPRQGSSYEQYF
.	TRBV28	TRBJ2-2	.	TGTGCCAGCAGTAAACCAAGAGGAACCGGGGAGCTGTTTTTT	CASSKPRGTGELFF
.	TRBV7-9	TRBJ2-1	.	TGTTCCAGCAGCTTAGCCCGGGGTGAGCAGTTCTTC	CSSSLARGEQFF
TRBD1	TRBV9	TRBJ1-5	.	TGTGCCAGCAGCGCCAAGGGGACAGGGAATCAGCCCCAGCATTTT	CASSAKGTGNQPQHF
.	TRBV5-4	TRBJ2-1	medium-sized	TGTGCCAGCAGCCCCAGACTAGTTGACAATGAGCAGTTCTTC	CASSPRLVDNEQFF
TRBD2	TRBV19	TRBJ2-1	.	TGTGCCAGTAGCAAAATCCCGGGACTACTTAATGACATCTCCTACAATGAGCAGTTCTTC	CASSKIPGLLNDISYNEQFF
.	TRBV7-9	TRBJ1-2	once	TGTTCCAGCAGCTCCGACTATGGCTACACCTTC	CSSSSDYGYTF
TRBD2	TRBV7-9	TRBJ2-3	.	TGTTCCAGCAGCGGGACTAGCGGGAGCACAGATACGCAGTATTTT	CSSSGTSGSTDTQYF
.	TRBV7-3	TRBJ2-3	.	TGTGCCAGCAGCTTGACCTATGGGCTAGATACGCAGTATTTT	CASSLTYGLDTQYF
.	TRBV9	TRBJ2-2	.	TGTGCCAGCAGCGTAGGCGGAGAGAACACCGGGGAGCTGTTTTTT	CASSVGGENTGELFF
TRBD2	TRBV5-1	TRBJ2-5	.	TGCGCCAGCAGCTTGGCCACTAGCGGGGCGCAAGAGACCCAGTACTTC	CASSLATSGAQETQYF
TRBD1	TRBV7-8	TRBJ1-1	once	TGTGCCAGCAGCATGACAGGGGGCGTTAGCACTGAAGCTTTCTTT	CASSMTGGVSTEAFF
TRBD1	TRBV29-1	TRBJ1-2	.	TGCAGCGTCGGGACAGGGGCTAACTATGGCTACACCTTC	CSVGTGANYGYTF
.	TRBV10-3	TRBJ1-3	.	TGTGCCATCAGGGACCAGGGGAGTACTGGAAACACCATATATTTT	CAIRDQGSTGNTIYF
.	TRBV6-5	TRBJ2-7	few	TGTGCCAGCAGTGAAACCGAGTCCTACGAGCAGTACTTC	CASSETESYEQYF
.	TRBV7-2	TRBJ1-1	.	TGTGCCAGCAGCTTAGTGCCGGGAATTGGCACTGAAGCTTTCTTT	CASSLVPGIGTEAFF
TRBD1	TRBV2	TRBJ2-7	.	TGTGCCAGCAGTGGGACAGGGTACGAGCAGTACTTC	CASSGTGYEQYF
TRBD1	TRBV7-4	TRBJ2-7	.	TGTGCCAGCAGCTTGGACTGGGGGACAGGGGTCAACGAGCAGTACTTC	CASSLDWGTGVNEQYF
TRBD2	TRBV23-1	TRBJ2-7	.	TGCGCCAGCAGTCAACTAACGGCCTTCCTGGGAGGGAGCTCCTACGAGCAGTACTTC	CASSQLTAFLGGSSYEQYF
TRBD1	TRBV15	TRBJ2-7	.	TGTGCCACCTCAGACAGGGCCCTCTACGAGCAGTACTTC	CATSDRALYEQYF
TRBD2	TRBV2	TRBJ2-4	.	TGTGCCAGCAGGAGGATCACGGGGGGTGGAAACATTCAGTACTTC	CASRRITGGGNIQYF
.	TRBV18	TRBJ1-1	.	TGTGCCAGCTCACCAGGGACGGGGGACACTGAAGCTTTCTTT	CASSPGTGDTEAFF
.	TRBV9	TRBJ2-7	.	TGTGCCAGCAGCGTAGCGGCAGGCCCGGCCTACGAGCAGTACTTC	CASSVAAGPAYEQYF
TRBD2	TRBV6-6	TRBJ2-1	.	TGTGCCAGCAGCCCCCACAGACCGGGAGGTGCCAATGAGCAGTTCTTC	CASSPHRPGGANEQFF
.	TRBV6-5	TRBJ1-3	.	TGTGCCAGCAGCAATACTTTGAACTCTGGAAACACCATATATTTT	CASSNTLNSGNTIYF
.	TRBV19	TRBJ1-5	few	TGTGCCAGCCGAACCCGAGCAGGTATACAACTTCAGCCCCAGCATTTT	CASRTRAGIQLQPQHF
.	TRBV7-9	TRBJ1-2	.	TGTTCCAGCAGCTTGGGGGCCGCACCCCTTGGCTACACCTTC	CSSSLGAAPLGYTF